The 8 T cell receptor beta chains below all came from one sample that was sequenced in a study of CD8 T cells in ankylosing spondylitis (dated by TCRdb to about 2017). Study-level results and caveats: Blood from ankylosing spondylitis patients appeared to be characterized by a TCR beta motif composed of about eight highly homologous amino acid variants.

The library relied on 5' RACE. Sequencing was performed on an Illumina HiSeq 2500. TCRdb passed the public sequencing reads through fastp at Q25 and MiXCR, retaining productive beta sequences. Entries are consolidated by CDR3 protein sequence, retaining the most common genes and DNA. This sample gives hundreds of thousands of distinct CDR3 sequences in total; 15% to 20% of them show up just once. Around 0.92% of the sample is in the top ten clones. Antigen specificity for these receptors is unknown. Sequencing input: blood, either unsorted or a sorted T cell fraction (not recorded which). The origin of the receptors is a male donor with ankylosing spondylitis.

The chain employs TRBV5-1 and TRBJ2-3, with D possibly being TRBD2 (7 bases). The germline CDR1 and CDR2 sequences are SGHRS and YFSETQ. Trimming removed 6 bases from V and 0 bases from J, with 17 bases in between. The CDR3 is 16 residues long. In DNA form, the CDR3 reads TGCGCCAGCACCGGTTTCGGGGGGCCTAGCACAGATACGCAGTATTTT. It codes for CASTGFGGPSTDTQYF. Based on the CDR3 plus reference TRBV5-1 and TRBJ2-3, the full variable domain is KAGVTQTPRYLIKTRGQQVTLSCSPISGHRSVSWYQQTPGQGLQFLFEYFSETQRNKGNFPGRFSGRQFSNSRSEMNVSTLELGDSALYLCASTGFGGPSTDTQYFGPGTRLTVL.

This clonotype was observed at least ten times. The chain combines TRBV12-3 or TRBV12-4 with TRBJ2-7; D gene unclear. Trimming shortened V by 1 base and J by 1 base, and 8 bases separated the two germline ends. The CDR3 length is 14 residues. The CDR3 coding sequence is TGTGCCAGCAGTTTAGGGATTCCTTCCTACGAGCAGTACTTC. Its protein product is CASSLGIPSYEQYF.

J is TRBJ2-7 and V is TRBV6-5; 14 bases agree with TRBD2. This CDR3 is built from 19 residues. Germline CDR1 reads MNHEY; CDR2 reads SVGAGI. Trimming removed 2 bases from V and 2 bases from J; junction bases left unmatched: 11. The CDR3 DNA sequence: TGTGCCAGCAGTTACGAGATCGGGACTAGCGGGAGATCTGCCTACGAGCAGTACTTC. Protein: CASSYEIGTSGRSAYEQYF.

The chain employs TRBV11-2 and TRBJ2-7, with unresolved D. Trimming removed 5 bases from V and 4 bases from J, with 12 bases in between. Germline V gives CDR1 SGHAT, CDR2 FQNNGV. The CDR3 is made up of 13 amino acids. The CDR3 reads CASSISQEYEQYF. CDR3 DNA: TGTGCCAGCAGCATATCCCAGGAATACGAGCAGTACTTC.

V and J are TRBV27 and TRBJ1-5; 10 bases match TRBD1. Germline assignment: CDR1 MNHEY and CDR2 SMNVEV (reference sequence). This CDR3 has 16 residues. Germline trimming cut 1 base from V and 3 bases from J; bases unmatched to any gene: 3. This chain's CDR3 is CASSLYGTGVNQPQHF. In DNA form, the CDR3 reads TGTGCCAGCAGTTTATATGGGACAGGGGTCAATCAGCCCCAGCATTTT.

This clonotype was observed a few times. The V and J genes are TRBV28 and TRBJ2-3; possible D gene TRBD2, 5 bases. The CDR3 covers 14 residues. V was clipped by 5 bases and J by 2 bases, with 11 bases between them. Germline V gene data show CDR1 as MDHEN and CDR2 as SYDVKM. CDR3 sequence: CASSQMDSTDTQYF. DNA for the CDR3: TGTGCCAGCAGTCAAATGGACTCCACAGATACGCAGTATTTT. Full variable domain (rest looked up from reference TRBV28 and TRBJ2-3): DVKVTQSSRYLVKRTGEKVFLECVQDMDHENMFWYRQDPGLGLRLIYFSYDVKMKEKGDIPEGYSVSREKKERFSLILESASTNQTSMYLCASSQMDSTDTQYFGPGTRLTVL.

This clonotype has a handful of counts. The V gene is TRBV12-3 or TRBV12-4, the J gene TRBJ1-5; TRBD1 aligns across 7 bases. The CDR3 totals 14 residues. The ends lost 6 bases at V and 3 bases at J; junction bases unmatched: 5. CDR3 amino acids: CASSPTGDNQPQHF. Here the CDR3 DNA reads TGTGCCAGCAGCCCTACAGGGGACAATCAGCCCCAGCATTTT.

The chain uses TRBV20-1 and TRBJ2-7; D is uncertain. Germline V gene sequence: CDR1 DFQATT, CDR2 SNEGSKA (reference sequence). The CDR3 has 14 amino acids. Trimming removed 3 bases from V and 1 base from J, with 13 bases in between. The DNA for the CDR3 is TGCAGTGCTAGCTACAACTCAGGTTCCTACGAGCAGTACTTC. Its protein is CSASYNSGSYEQYF.